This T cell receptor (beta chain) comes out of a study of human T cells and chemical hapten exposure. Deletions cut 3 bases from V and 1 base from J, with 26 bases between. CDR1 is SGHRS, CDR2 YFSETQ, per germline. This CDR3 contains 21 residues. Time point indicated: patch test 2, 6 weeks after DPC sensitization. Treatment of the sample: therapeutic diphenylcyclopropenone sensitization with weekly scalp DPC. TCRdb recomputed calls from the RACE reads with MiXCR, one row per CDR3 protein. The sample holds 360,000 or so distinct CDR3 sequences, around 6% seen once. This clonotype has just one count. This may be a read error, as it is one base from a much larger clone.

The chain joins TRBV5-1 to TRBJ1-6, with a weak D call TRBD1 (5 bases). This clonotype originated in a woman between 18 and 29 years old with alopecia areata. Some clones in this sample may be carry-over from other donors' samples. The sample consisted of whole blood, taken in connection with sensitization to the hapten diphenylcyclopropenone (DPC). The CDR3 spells CASSSAEHTPTAASYNSPLHF. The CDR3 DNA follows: TGCGCCAGCAGCTCGGCGGAGCATACTCCGACAGCCGCATCCTATAATTCACCCCTCCACTTT.